In this sample, the clone carrying this TCR beta chain turned up a few times. The sample is drawn from a study of T-cell reconstitution after alpha-beta-depleted transplantation in children. This CDR3 comprises 15 residues. Trimming took 0 bases from V and 6 from J, leaving 11 bases between them. Unique molecular identifiers were used to barcode this TCRbeta library. TCRdb re-analysed the PCR reads in MiXCR, keeping a single row per CDR3 protein. The table lists about 690,000 distinct CDR3 sequences, around 17% of them singletons. Sequences were derived from PBMCs from the stem cell graft donor, sampled from the stem cell graft. This rearrangement joins TRBV12-3 or TRBV12-4 to TRBJ2-2; D gene uncertain. This clonotype was obtained from a human donor who donated a stem cell graft to a child with acute myeloid leukemia. The CDR3 here is CASSLAAANPGELFF. DNA for the CDR3: TGTGCCAGCAGTTTAGCGGCAGCCAACCCCGGGGAGCTGTTTTTT.